The rows below give T cell receptor beta chains drawn from one sample of a study of blood T cells in healthy people across ages. TCRdb reanalysed the 5' RACE reads using MiXCR and keeps one entry per CDR3 protein. This sample carries around 690,000 distinct CDR3 sequences, roughly 53% of them seen once, and the ten largest clones take 30% to 40%. The sequenced material came from blood. The receptors were gathered from a man aged 55 to 70 in good health. The CDR3 runs from the conserved cysteine through the conserved F or W. A D gene is named only where the DNA matches it firmly. Clone size is shown for a subset of rows, as once, few, many or a class of expanded clone.

few	TRBV12-3/TRBV12-4	TRBD1	TRBJ2-4	TGTGCCAGCAGTTTGCTCGGGACAGGTTCTTTGCAATTAGCCAAAAACATTCAGTACTTC	CASSLLGTGSLQLAKNIQYF
-	TRBV29-1	TRBD1	TRBJ1-2	TGCAGCGTCGTAACAGGGGGCTGGGGCTACACCTTC	CSVVTGGWGYTF
-	TRBV6-5	-	TRBJ2-1	TGTGCCAGCAGTTACGCCCAGAGCTCCTACAATGAGCAGTTCTTC	CASSYAQSSYNEQFF
-	TRBV6-6	-	TRBJ2-7	TGTGCCAGTACTACTATTCCCTACGAGCAGTACTTC	CASTTIPYEQYF
-	TRBV12-3/TRBV12-4	TRBD1	TRBJ2-3	TGTGCCAGCAGTCTGTCAGGGACAGGGGGGTCAGATACGCAGTATTTT	CASSLSGTGGSDTQYF
-	TRBV7-8	-	TRBJ1-6	TGTGCCAGCAGCTCAGGGGAATCGGATTCACCCCTCCACTTT	CASSSGESDSPLHF
-	TRBV28	TRBD1	TRBJ2-7	TGTGCCAACAGTTTATCAACAGGGGCGTCTAGCCCCTACGAGCAGTACTTC	CANSLSTGASSPYEQYF
-	TRBV5-1	-	TRBJ1-1	TGCGCCAGCAGCTTCCAGGTGCACACTGAAGCTTTCTTT	CASSFQVHTEAFF
once	TRBV6-5	TRBD1	TRBJ2-7	TGTGCCAGCAGAGCGGGACAGGGGGACTACGAGCAGTACTTC	CASRAGQGDYEQYF
-	TRBV20-1	-	TRBJ2-5	TGCAGTCTACATACCGGGACAGCGGGGCCCTTGTACCAAGAGACCCAGTACTTC	CSLHTGTAGPLYQETQYF
-	TRBV5-1	-	TRBJ2-2	TGCGCCAGCAGCTTGTTCGAGGAGCTGTTTTTT	CASSLFEELFF
many	TRBV20-1	TRBD1	TRBJ2-7	TGCAGTGCCCCGACCGCGACAGGGAACCCCTACGAGCAGTACTTC	CSAPTATGNPYEQYF
many	TRBV2	TRBD2	TRBJ2-5	TGTGCCAGCAGTGTCCGGGGGGGCCAAGAGACCCAGTACTTC	CASSVRGGQETQYF
-	TRBV28	TRBD1	TRBJ1-2	TGTGCCAGCAGGCCTCCCGGGACAGGGGGCGCTCCCTATGGCTACACCTTC	CASRPPGTGGAPYGYTF
few	TRBV29-1	TRBD2	TRBJ2-3	TGCAGCGTTGAAGATCAAGAGCGGGGGATGTATTTT	CSVEDQERGMYF
-	TRBV11-1	-	TRBJ1-1	TGTGCCAGCAGCTTTTTGGGGGCTAGTGAAGCTTTCTTT	CASSFLGASEAFF
-	TRBV4-1	-	TRBJ1-4	TGCGCCAGCAGCCAAGCCAGGACAGCGCTTAATGAAAAACTGTTTTTT	CASSQARTALNEKLFF
-	TRBV11-2	-	TRBJ1-4	TGTGCCAGCAGCTTAGGACCCTCAGGGGTCGGTGAAAAACTGTTTTTT	CASSLGPSGVGEKLFF
-	TRBV20-1	TRBD1	TRBJ2-4	TGCAGTGCTAGGACTGACAGGGCGGCCAAAAACATTCAGTACTTC	CSARTDRAAKNIQYF
once	TRBV6-2/TRBV6-3	-	TRBJ2-7	TGTGCCAGCAGTTACGAGGTCTCCTACGAGCAGTACTTC	CASSYEVSYEQYF
-	TRBV20-1	TRBD1	TRBJ1-2	TGCAGTGCTAGAAGGGTACAGGGGCTCTATGGCTACACCTTC	CSARRVQGLYGYTF
-	TRBV18	-	TRBJ2-7	TGTGCCAGCTCACCACGGGAGAGCTCCTACGAGCAGTACTTC	CASSPRESSYEQYF
few	TRBV20-1	-	TRBJ1-6	TGCAGTGCTAAAGGACGGGAGGGTTCACCCCTCCACTTT	CSAKGREGSPLHF
-	TRBV5-1	TRBD1	TRBJ2-3	TGCGCCAGCAGCTTGTACACAGGGGGCGTCGGCACAGATACGCAGTATTTT	CASSLYTGGVGTDTQYF
once	TRBV7-9	TRBD1	TRBJ2-3	TGTGCCAGCAGCTTTCCAGTACAGGGGGGTACAGATACGCAGTATTTT	CASSFPVQGGTDTQYF
once	TRBV29-1	-	TRBJ2-3	TGCAGCGTTGAAGGGCTCCCATCTCCAGATACGCAGTATTTT	CSVEGLPSPDTQYF
few	TRBV18	-	TRBJ2-5	TGTGCCAGCTCAATCCGGGGCCAAGAGACCCAGTACTTC	CASSIRGQETQYF
many	TRBV10-2	-	TRBJ1-1	TGCGCCAGCAGTGAGCTACTCACAGGGATGAACACTGAAGCTTTCTTT	CASSELLTGMNTEAFF
once	TRBV7-9	-	TRBJ1-1	TGTGCCAGCAGCCCGAGACCCATAACTGAAGCTTTCTTT	CASSPRPITEAFF
-	TRBV4-2	-	TRBJ1-2	TGTGCCAGCAGCCAAGAATCTGCCAGGGGCTATGGCTACACCTTC	CASSQESARGYGYTF
few	TRBV11-2	-	TRBJ2-4	TGTGCCAGCAGCTTAGTACCAGGTCTCTCAACCAAAAACATTCAGTACTTC	CASSLVPGLSTKNIQYF
-	TRBV7-9	TRBD2	TRBJ2-1	TGTGCCAGCAGCCCCGGAGGGGCGGGGGGCAAATACTACAATGAGCAGTTCTTC	CASSPGGAGGKYYNEQFF
-	TRBV4-1	-	TRBJ2-1	TGCGCCAGCAGCCAAGATCCGAACTACAATGAGCAGTTCTTC	CASSQDPNYNEQFF
-	TRBV28	TRBD2	TRBJ2-5	TGTGCCAGCAGGGTGACTAGCGGGGGCCCTCAAGAGACCCAGTACTTC	CASRVTSGGPQETQYF
-	TRBV20-1	-	TRBJ2-4	TGCAGTGCTTACAAGGGCCTAGCCAAAAACATTCAGTACTTC	CSAYKGLAKNIQYF
-	TRBV20-1	-	TRBJ1-1	TGCAGTGCGTGTAGGCAGATAAACACTGAAGCTTTCTTT	CSACRQINTEAFF
few	TRBV18	-	TRBJ1-2	TGTGCCAGCTCACCCGGCAGGGGCGCTAACTATGGCTACACCTTC	CASSPGRGANYGYTF
many	TRBV18	TRBD1	TRBJ2-4	TGTGCCAGCTCACCACAGACAGGGGGTAAAGGAAACATTCAGTACTTC	CASSPQTGGKGNIQYF
-	TRBV25-1	TRBD2	TRBJ2-1	TGTGCCAGCAGGAGCGGGGGGGCGTGGGATGAGCAGTTCTTC	CASRSGGAWDEQFF
few	TRBV12-3/TRBV12-4	TRBD1	TRBJ1-6	TGTGCCAGCAGTCCCACCGGGACAGGGGGCTCACCCCTCCACTTT	CASSPTGTGGSPLHF
-	TRBV20-1	TRBD2	TRBJ2-5	TGCAGTGCTCACCGGGCTAGCGGGGGTCAAGAGACCCAGTACTTC	CSAHRASGGQETQYF
many	TRBV7-2	-	TRBJ2-7	TGTGCCAGCAGCTTGACCTCCAGGGCCGAGCAGTACTTC	CASSLTSRAEQYF
few	TRBV27	-	TRBJ1-5	TGTGCCAGCAGTTTAGCCTCACGGGGCAATCAGCCCCAGCATTTT	CASSLASRGNQPQHF
-	TRBV24-1	-	TRBJ2-3	TGTGCCACCAGTGGGGTTGGCGATACGCAGTATTTT	CATSGVGDTQYF
once	TRBV20-1	-	TRBJ2-1	TGCAGTGCTAGAGCGGGGGCGTATGAGCAGTTCTTC	CSARAGAYEQFF
-	TRBV7-9	TRBD1	TRBJ1-5	TGTGCCAGCCGTACAGGGGCAGGGGGGTATCAGCCCCAGCATTTT	CASRTGAGGYQPQHF
few	TRBV6-2/TRBV6-3	-	TRBJ1-6	TGTGCCAGCGCTGGGGGGACACATTCACCCCTCCACTTT	CASAGGTHSPLHF
-	TRBV20-1	-	TRBJ1-5	TGCAGTGCTAGAGTGGTAGGGGTCGATGAGCATTTT	CSARVVGVDEHF
few	TRBV11-1	-	TRBJ2-1	TGTGCCAGCAGCTTAGGGGGCTCGGCCCTCGGTGAGCAGTTCTTC	CASSLGGSALGEQFF
-	TRBV2	TRBD2	TRBJ2-1	TGTGCCAGCAGTGTCGGGGGGGTCTACAATGAGCAGTTCTTC	CASSVGGVYNEQFF
few	TRBV5-1	-	TRBJ2-5	TGCGCCAGCAGCTTGGAGTGGCAACAAGAGACCCAGTACTTC	CASSLEWQQETQYF
-	TRBV6-2/TRBV6-3	-	TRBJ1-5	TGTGCCAGCAGTTACTCGCCCACGACAGCCAATGATAATCAGCCCCAGCATTTT	CASSYSPTTANDNQPQHF
-	TRBV20-1	-	TRBJ2-5	TGCAGTGCCCCCCGTCGGGAGACCCAGTACTTC	CSAPRRETQYF
-	TRBV20-1	-	TRBJ1-5	TGCAGTGCTAACCGGCAGCTTAATCAGCCCCAGCATTTT	CSANRQLNQPQHF
-	TRBV18	-	TRBJ2-5	TGTGCCAGCTCACCAACAGGGCCCCCAGAGACCCAGTACTTC	CASSPTGPPETQYF
-	TRBV11-2	TRBD1	TRBJ2-5	TGTGCCAGCAGCGTTGACAGGGCAGGGCGAGAGACCCAGTACTTC	CASSVDRAGRETQYF
many	TRBV28	-	TRBJ2-5	TGTGCCAGCAGTTGGGGTCGGGAGACCCAGTACTTC	CASSWGRETQYF
few	TRBV7-2	-	TRBJ1-1	TGTGCCAGCAGCTTAAATGGGGGTAAGGAGAACACTGAAGCTTTCTTT	CASSLNGGKENTEAFF
-	TRBV5-1	TRBD2	TRBJ2-2	TGCGCCAGCAGCTTGTTCGGGACTAGTATCAACACCGGGGAGCTGTTTTTT	CASSLFGTSINTGELFF
-	TRBV5-1	TRBD1	TRBJ2-5	TGCGCCAGCAGCTTGGGACAGGGGCAAGAGCCCCAGTACTTC	CASSLGQGQEPQYF